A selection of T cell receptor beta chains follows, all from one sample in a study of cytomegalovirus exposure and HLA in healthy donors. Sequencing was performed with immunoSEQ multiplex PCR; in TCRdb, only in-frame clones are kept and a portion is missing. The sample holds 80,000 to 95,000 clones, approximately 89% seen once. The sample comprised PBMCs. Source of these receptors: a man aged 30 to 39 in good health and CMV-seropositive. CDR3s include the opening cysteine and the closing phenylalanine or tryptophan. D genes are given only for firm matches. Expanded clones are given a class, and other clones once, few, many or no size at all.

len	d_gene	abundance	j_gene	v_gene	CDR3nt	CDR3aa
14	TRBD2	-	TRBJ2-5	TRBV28	TGTGCCAGCAGTTCGCTAGCGGGAGAAGAGACCCAGTACTTC	CASSSLAGEETQYF
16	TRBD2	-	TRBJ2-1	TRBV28	TGTGCCAGCAGTTTATTGGGCGGGAGAGGTGCGGGTGAGCAGTTCTTC	CASSLLGGRGAGEQFF
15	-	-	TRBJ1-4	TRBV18	TGTGCCAGCTCACTCAGGACAGCAACTAATGAAAAACTGTTTTTT	CASSLRTATNEKLFF
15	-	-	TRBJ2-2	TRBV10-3	TGTGCCATCAGTGAGACTGATCCCCGGACCGGGGAGCTGTTTTTT	CAISETDPRTGELFF
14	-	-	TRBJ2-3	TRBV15	TGTGCCACCAGCACGGCTGGGGGCGGGGATACGCAGTATTTT	CATSTAGGGDTQYF
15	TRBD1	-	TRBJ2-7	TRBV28	TGTGCCAGCAGCCTTCCCGGGACAGGGTCCTACGAGCAGTACTTC	CASSLPGTGSYEQYF
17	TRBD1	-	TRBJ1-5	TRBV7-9	TGTGCCAGCAGCTCCGGGGCGGCAGGGGGTAGCAATCAGCCCCAGCATTTT	CASSSGAAGGSNQPQHF
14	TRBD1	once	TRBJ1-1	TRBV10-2	TGCGCCAGCAGTGCCACAGGGGTTCTTACTGAAGCTTTCTTT	CASSATGVLTEAFF
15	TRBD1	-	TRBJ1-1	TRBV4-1	TGCGCCAGCAGCCACCCGACAGGGGGGGACACTGAAGCTTTCTTT	CASSHPTGGDTEAFF
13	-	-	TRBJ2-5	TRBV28	TGTGCCAGCAGTTTGGTAGCGAAAGAGACCCAGTACTTC	CASSLVAKETQYF
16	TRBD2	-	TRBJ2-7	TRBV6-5	TGTGCCAGCAGTTACGGACCCCGCGGGGGGAACTACGAGCAGTACTTC	CASSYGPRGGNYEQYF
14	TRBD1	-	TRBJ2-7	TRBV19	TGTGCCAGTAGTACCAGGGACAGGGGAGACGAGCAGTACTTC	CASSTRDRGDEQYF
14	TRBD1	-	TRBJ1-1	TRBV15	TGTGCCACCAGCAGAGATAGGACAGGGACTGAAGCTTTCTTT	CATSRDRTGTEAFF
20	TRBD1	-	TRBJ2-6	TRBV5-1	TGCGCCAGCAGCGGCCGGGACAGGGGGCCCCTTTACTCTGGGGCCAACGTCCTGACTTTC	CASSGRDRGPLYSGANVLTF
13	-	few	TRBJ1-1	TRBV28	TGTGCCAGCAGTTTTCGGGGAAGGCCTGAAGCTTTCTTT	CASSFRGRPEAFF
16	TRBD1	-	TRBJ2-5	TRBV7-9	TGTGCCAGCAGCCAAGGACAGGGGCGTACACGGGAGACCCAGTACTTC	CASSQGQGRTRETQYF
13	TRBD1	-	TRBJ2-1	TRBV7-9	TGTGCCACCAGGGACAGGTTCTTCAATGAGCAGTTCTTC	CATRDRFFNEQFF
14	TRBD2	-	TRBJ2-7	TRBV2	TGTGCCACCCTAGGTGGTCGGGGGGTGGTCGAGCAGTACTTC	CATLGGRGVVEQYF
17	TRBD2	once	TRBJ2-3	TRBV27	TGTGCCAGCAGTTCGAGACTAGCGGGAGGGCCGGTAGATACGCAGTATTTT	CASSSRLAGGPVDTQYF
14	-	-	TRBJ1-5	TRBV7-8	TGTGCCAGCAGCTTAGCAGGGGGCAATCAGCCCCAGCATTTT	CASSLAGGNQPQHF
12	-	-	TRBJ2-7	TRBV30	TGTGCCTGGAGCGCGTCTAGGCACGAGCAGTACTTC	CAWSASRHEQYF
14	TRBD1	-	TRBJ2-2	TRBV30	TGTGCCTGGACTGACAGGGCGAACACCGGGGAGCTGTTTTTT	CAWTDRANTGELFF
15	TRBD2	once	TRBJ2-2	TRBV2	TGTGCCAGCAGGGGGGACTACCGAAACACCGGGGAGCTGTTTTTT	CASRGDYRNTGELFF
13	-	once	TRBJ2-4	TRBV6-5	TGTGCCAGCAGTCCTACCCACGGTCCAAAGTGGTACTTC	CASSPTHGPKWYF